This TCR beta chain came from a study of T cells in Graves' hyperthyroidism and ophthalmopathy. V was trimmed by 0 bases and J by 0 bases, leaving 11 bases between them. The CDR3 consists of 16 residues. Germline values: CDR1 LNHDA, CDR2 SQIVND (reference sequence). This clonotype appeared a few times. Its antigen is currently unknown. RNA transcripts provided the source from which TCR beta CDR3 regions were amplified. An initial round of RT-PCR targeting the TCR CDR3 relied on the HTBI primer set. TCRdb used MiXCR to reprocess the multiplex PCR reads, holding one entry per CDR3 protein. The data hold hundreds of thousands of distinct CDR3 sequences, with roughly an eighth observed a single time. General observations from the study: A model using 13 V-J features told ophthalmopathy apart from stable hyperthyroidism. Peripheral blood also featured most of the thyroid clonotypes expanded above 0.001. For ophthalmopathy, model prediction preceded onset by a median roughly 6.2 months.

The specimen sequenced was blood. This sequence originates from a woman aged 40 to 50 with Graves' ophthalmopathy. The chain uses TRBV19 and TRBJ1-1; D is possibly TRBD1 (5 bases). CDR3: CASSIEGEVVNTEAFF. Written as DNA, the CDR3 is TGTGCCAGTAGTATAGAGGGGGAAGTGGTGAACACTGAAGCTTTCTTT.